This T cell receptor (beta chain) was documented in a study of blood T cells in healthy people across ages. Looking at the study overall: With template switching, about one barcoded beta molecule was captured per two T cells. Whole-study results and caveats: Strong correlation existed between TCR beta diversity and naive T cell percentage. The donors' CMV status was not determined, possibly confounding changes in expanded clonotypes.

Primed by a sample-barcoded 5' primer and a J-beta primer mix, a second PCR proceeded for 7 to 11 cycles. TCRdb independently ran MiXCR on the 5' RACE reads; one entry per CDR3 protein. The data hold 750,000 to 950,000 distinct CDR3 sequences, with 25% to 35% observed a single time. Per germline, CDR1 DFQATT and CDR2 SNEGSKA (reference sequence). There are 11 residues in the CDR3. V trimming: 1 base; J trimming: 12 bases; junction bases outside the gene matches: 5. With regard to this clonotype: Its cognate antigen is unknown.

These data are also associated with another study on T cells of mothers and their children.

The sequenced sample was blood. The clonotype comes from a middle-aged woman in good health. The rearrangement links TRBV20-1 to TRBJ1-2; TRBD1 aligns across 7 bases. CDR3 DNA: TGCAGTGCTAGAGTGACAGGGAGAGACACCTTC. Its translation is CSARVTGRDTF.